This TCR beta chain is drawn from a study of T cell repertoires in cytomegalovirus infection (dated by TCRdb to the late 2010s). Looking at the study overall: Donor HLA type was relevant to the analysis, as public TCR beta signatures indicated carriage of CMV infection together with the matching HLA type. Overall results and qualifications from the work: The ex vivo response was dominated by HLA-C-restricted CMV-specific TCR beta clonotypes, which also provided the single most frequent clonotype in two of eight donors. Cumulative frequency of public TCR beta family members discriminated carriers of CMV infection plus the relevant HLA type in this cohort and an independent 352-donor cohort.

This clonotype has just a few counts. Its cognate antigen has yet to be identified. Per-base qualities were not stored, and no clone one base away is much larger. CDR3 length: 16 amino acids, cysteine to phenylalanine. The entry retains the CDR3 DNA only, 48 bases that are in frame from base 1. CDR1 is given as DFQATT and CDR2 as SNEGSKA, both from the germline V gene (reference sequence). Unmatched junction bases come to 11, with V trimmed by 5 bases and J by 3 bases. Instrument on record: Illumina HiSeq 1500. TCRdb handled the public reads itself, with Q25 trimming in fastp and clone calling in MiXCR, and kept productive beta chains. Rows merge per CDR3 protein into single entries with the most common DNA and genes. The sample has roughly 640,000 distinct CDR3 sequences on record, 24% of them singletons. Less than 10% of the sample comes from the top ten.

The specimen sequenced was CD8+ T cells from PBMCs. This receptor was obtained from a human donor in good health (CMV status not recorded). Some clones in this sample may be carry-over from other donors' samples. This chain joins TRBV20-1 to TRBJ1-2; 11 nucleotides in the junction match TRBD1. The DNA sequence is TGCAGTGCTTCACCGCCGGGACAGGGGGAGGACTATGGCTACACCTTC. This sequence encodes CSASPPGQGEDYGYTF.